This TCR beta chain came from a study of shared clonotypes between healthy human individuals. Overall study results and limits: On the whole, naive subsets had larger estimated richness than memory subsets had.

Note on this clone: Its specificity is unknown.

Only CD45RO-negative cells positively selected for CCR7 counted as naive CD8 cells, so terminally differentiated effector memory CD45RA+ cells were excluded. All donors qualified as healthy HIV-negative adults and had experienced no recent acute infections or vaccinations. Each PCR replicate from the sorted subsets contained around 0.2 ug DNA, which is 25,000 to 30,000 T cell genomes. Method: immunoSEQ multiplex PCR; TCRdb's copy keeps in-frame clones and lacks some. Seen here are about 2 million clones, about 94% observed once, and the top ten hold 1.2%. Trimming took 3 bases from V and 11 from J, leaving 14 bases between them. Germline assignment: CDR1 SNHLY and CDR2 FYNNEI. The CDR3 is 13 amino acids.

The rearrangement links TRBV2 to TRBJ1-5; D is uncertain. The clonotype originates from a man between 18 and 29 years old in good health. What was sequenced was naive CD8+ T cells sorted from blood. The CDR3 DNA sequence: TGTGCCAGCAGTGACCGGACGAAGGAGTCCCAGCATTTT. Protein: CASSDRTKESQHF. The variable domain in full, with the rest retrieved from reference TRBV2 and TRBJ1-5, is EPEVTQTPSHQVTQMGQEVILRCVPISNHLYFYWYRQILGQKVEFLVSFYNNEISEKSEIFDDQFSVERPDGSNFTLKIRSTKLEDSAMYFCASSDRTKESQHFGDGTRLSIL.